This T cell receptor beta chain was recorded in a study of T cells in Graves' hyperthyroidism and ophthalmopathy. Overall study results and limits: Prediction of ophthalmopathy progression came a median roughly 7.1 months pre-onset.

In its sample, this clonotype was seen many times. Its antigen is unidentified. Each patient was aged 18 to 65 and had newly diagnosed hyperthyroidism of under 2 months' duration. Patients having uncontrolled infection, another autoimmune disease, pregnancy or lactation were not included. It was at first hyperthyroidism diagnosis, before any ophthalmopathy symptoms, that the blood sample was taken. From RNA transcripts, TCR beta CDR3 regions were amplified. Researchers ran a first-round RT-PCR on the TCR CDR3 using the HTBI primer set. TCRdb reprocessed the multiplex PCR reads via MiXCR and lists one record per CDR3 protein. The sample holds fewer than 400,000 distinct CDR3 sequences; approximately 14% are singletons and the top ten take about 30%. The sequencing input was blood. The sequence was collected from a woman under 30 with Graves' hyperthyroidism that later progressed to Graves' ophthalmopathy.

CDR3 in DNA: TGTGCCAGCAGCCAAGATCTCACTACTTACAATGAGCAGTTCTTC. Protein sequence: CASSQDLTTYNEQFF. This chain uses TRBV3-1 with TRBJ2-1; D call uncertain. V dropped 0 bases and J dropped 4 bases, with 10 bases sitting between them. Germline lookup yields CDR1 LGHDT and CDR2 YNNKEL (reference sequence). The CDR3 sequence is 15 residues long.